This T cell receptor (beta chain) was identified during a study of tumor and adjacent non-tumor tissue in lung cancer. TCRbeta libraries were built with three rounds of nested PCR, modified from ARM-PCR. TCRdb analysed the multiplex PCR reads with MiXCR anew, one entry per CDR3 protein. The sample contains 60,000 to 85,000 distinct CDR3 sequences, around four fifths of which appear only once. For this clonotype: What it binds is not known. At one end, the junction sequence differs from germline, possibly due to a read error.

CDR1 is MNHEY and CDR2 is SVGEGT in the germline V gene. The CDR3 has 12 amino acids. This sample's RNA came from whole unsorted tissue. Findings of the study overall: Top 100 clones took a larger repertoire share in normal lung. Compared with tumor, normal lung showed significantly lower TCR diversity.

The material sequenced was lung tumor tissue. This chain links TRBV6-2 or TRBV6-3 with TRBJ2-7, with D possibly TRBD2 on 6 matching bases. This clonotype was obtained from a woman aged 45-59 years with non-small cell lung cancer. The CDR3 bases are TGTGCCAGCAGCGGGAGTCGATACGAGCATTACTTC. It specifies CASSGSRYEHYF.